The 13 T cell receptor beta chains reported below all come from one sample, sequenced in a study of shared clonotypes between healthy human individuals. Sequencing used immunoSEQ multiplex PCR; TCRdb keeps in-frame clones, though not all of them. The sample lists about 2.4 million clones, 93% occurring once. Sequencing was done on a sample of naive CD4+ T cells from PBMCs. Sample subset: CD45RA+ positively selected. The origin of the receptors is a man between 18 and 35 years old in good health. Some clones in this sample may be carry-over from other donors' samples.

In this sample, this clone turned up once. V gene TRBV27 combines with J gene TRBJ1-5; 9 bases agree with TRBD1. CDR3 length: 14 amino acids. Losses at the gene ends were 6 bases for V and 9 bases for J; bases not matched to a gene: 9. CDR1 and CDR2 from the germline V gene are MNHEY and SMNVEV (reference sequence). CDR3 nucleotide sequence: TGTGCCAGCAGGGGGACAGGGAGAGGTCGGCCCCAGCATTTT. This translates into CASRGTGRGRPQHF.

The CDR3 protein is CASSVDPAGVMNTEAFF. The CDR3 bases are TGTGCCAGCAGCGTAGACCCGGCGGGAGTAATGAACACTGAAGCTTTCTTT. The genes are TRBV9 and TRBJ1-1; unclear D gene. Trimming shortened V by 0 bases and J by 0 bases, and 15 bases separated the two germline ends. The CDR3 totals 17 residues. The germline V gene encodes CDR1 SGDLS and CDR2 YYNGEE.

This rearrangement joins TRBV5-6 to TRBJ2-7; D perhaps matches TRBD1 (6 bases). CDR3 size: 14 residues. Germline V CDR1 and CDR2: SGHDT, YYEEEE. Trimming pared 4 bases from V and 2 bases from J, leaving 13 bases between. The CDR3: CASSVDRITYEQYF. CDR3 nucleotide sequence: TGTGCCAGCAGCGTCGACAGGATTACCTACGAGCAGTACTTC.

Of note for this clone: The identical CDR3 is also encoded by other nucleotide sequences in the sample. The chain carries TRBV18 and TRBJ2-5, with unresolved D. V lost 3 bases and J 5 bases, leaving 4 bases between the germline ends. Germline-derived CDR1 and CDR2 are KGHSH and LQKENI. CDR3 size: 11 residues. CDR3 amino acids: CASSPVETQYF. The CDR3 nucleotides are TGTGCCAGCTCACCGGTGGAGACCCAGTACTTC.

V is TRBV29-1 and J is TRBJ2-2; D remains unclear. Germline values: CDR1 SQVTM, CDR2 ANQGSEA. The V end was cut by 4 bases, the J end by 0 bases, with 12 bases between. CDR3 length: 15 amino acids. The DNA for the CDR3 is TGCAGCGTTGTGAGTGGCTTAGCGAACACCGGGGAGCTGTTTTTT. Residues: CSVVSGLANTGELFF.

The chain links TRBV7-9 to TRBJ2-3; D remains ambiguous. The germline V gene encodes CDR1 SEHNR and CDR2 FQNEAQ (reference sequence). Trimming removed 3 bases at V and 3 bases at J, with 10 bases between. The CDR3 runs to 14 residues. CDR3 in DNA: TGTGCCAGCAGCTTGCCGATGAGGACAGATACGCAGTATTTT. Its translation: CASSLPMRTDTQYF.

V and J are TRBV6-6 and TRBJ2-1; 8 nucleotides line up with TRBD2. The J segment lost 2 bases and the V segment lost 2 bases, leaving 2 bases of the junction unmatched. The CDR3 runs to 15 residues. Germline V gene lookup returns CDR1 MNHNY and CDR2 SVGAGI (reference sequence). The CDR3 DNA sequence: TGTGCCAGCAGTTACCACGGGAGGGCCTACAATGAGCAGTTCTTC. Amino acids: CASSYHGRAYNEQFF.

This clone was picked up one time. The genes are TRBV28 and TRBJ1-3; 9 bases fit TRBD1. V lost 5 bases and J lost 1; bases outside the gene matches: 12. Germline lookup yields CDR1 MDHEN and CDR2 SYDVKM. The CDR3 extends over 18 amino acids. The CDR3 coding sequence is TGTGCCAGCAGTCTCCAGAGACAGGGGGTAAAGTCTGGAAACACCATATATTTT. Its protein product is CASSLQRQGVKSGNTIYF. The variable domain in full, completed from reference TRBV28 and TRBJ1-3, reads DVKVTQSSRYLVKRTGEKVFLECVQDMDHENMFWYRQDPGLGLRLIYFSYDVKMKEKGDIPEGYSVSREKKERFSLILESASTNQTSMYLCASSLQRQGVKSGNTIYFGEGSWLTVV.

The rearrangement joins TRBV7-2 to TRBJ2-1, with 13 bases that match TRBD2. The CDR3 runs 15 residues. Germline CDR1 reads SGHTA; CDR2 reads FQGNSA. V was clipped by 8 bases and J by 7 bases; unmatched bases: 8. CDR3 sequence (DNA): TGTGCCAGCTCCTCGGCGACTAGCGGGAGGAATGAGCAGTTCTTC. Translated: CASSSATSGRNEQFF.

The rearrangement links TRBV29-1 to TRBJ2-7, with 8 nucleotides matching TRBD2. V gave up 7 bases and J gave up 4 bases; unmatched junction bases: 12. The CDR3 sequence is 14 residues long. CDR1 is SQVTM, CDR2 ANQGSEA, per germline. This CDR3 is CSAGRGLGPYEQYF. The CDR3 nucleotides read TGCAGCGCTGGGCGGGGACTAGGGCCTTACGAGCAGTACTTC.

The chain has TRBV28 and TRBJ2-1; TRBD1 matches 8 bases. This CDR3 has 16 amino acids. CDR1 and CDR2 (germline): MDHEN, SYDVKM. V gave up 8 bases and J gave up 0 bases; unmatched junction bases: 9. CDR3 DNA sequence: TGTGCCAGCCCCCCCCGACAGGGGAGCTCCTACAATGAGCAGTTCTTC. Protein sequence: CASPPRQGSSYNEQFF. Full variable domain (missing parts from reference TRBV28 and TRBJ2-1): DVKVTQSSRYLVKRTGEKVFLECVQDMDHENMFWYRQDPGLGLRLIYFSYDVKMKEKGDIPEGYSVSREKKERFSLILESASTNQTSMYLCASPPRQGSSYNEQFFGPGTRLTVL.

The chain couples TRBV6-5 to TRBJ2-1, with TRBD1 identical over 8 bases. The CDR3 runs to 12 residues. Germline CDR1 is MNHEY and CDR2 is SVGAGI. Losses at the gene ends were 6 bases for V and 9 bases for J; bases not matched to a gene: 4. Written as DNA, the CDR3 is TGTGCCAGCAGGGACAGGGCCGGTGAGCAGTTCTTC. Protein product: CASRDRAGEQFF.

The CDR3 spells CASVSSGRSQSYEQYF. DNA for the CDR3: TGTGCCAGCGTATCTAGCGGGAGGTCCCAATCCTACGAGCAGTACTTC. V and J are TRBV27 and TRBJ2-7; TRBD2 agrees at 11 bases. The CDR3 sequence is 16 residues long. Trimming cost V 8 bases and J 1 base; bases outside gene matches: 10. CDR1 and CDR2 (germline): MNHEY, SMNVEV (reference sequence).